This T cell receptor beta chain derives from a study of T cells in Graves' hyperthyroidism and ophthalmopathy. Researchers amplified the TCR beta CDR3 regions from RNA transcripts. With the HTBI primer set, the TCR CDR3 went through a first round of RT-PCR. TCRdb reanalysed the multiplex PCR reads using MiXCR and keeps one entry per CDR3 protein. The repertoire holds about 520,000 distinct CDR3 sequences, with around a quarter as singletons. This clonotype has a count of ten or more. Germline V gene lookup returns CDR1 SGHAT and CDR2 FQDESV (reference sequence). This CDR3 is built from 16 residues. Trimming shortened V by 3 bases and J by 0 bases, and 14 bases separated the two germline ends.

The sample taken for sequencing was blood. The rearrangement joins TRBV11-1 to TRBJ1-1; the D gene is possibly TRBD1 (5 bases). This clonotype was sampled from a young woman with Graves' ophthalmopathy. CDR3 DNA sequence: TGTGCCAGCAGCTTCGGGGGGGTTCGGGTGAACACTGAAGCTTTCTTT. Translated, it gives CASSFGGVRVNTEAFF.